Included here is one TCR beta chain sequence, with context. What it binds is not known. This record belongs to a study of T cells in Graves' hyperthyroidism and ophthalmopathy. Whole-study results and caveats: The majority of expanded thyroid clonotypes above 0.001 also appeared in blood.

Based on clinical symptoms, serum thyroxine and TRAb, thyroid ultrasound and orbital computed tomography, diagnoses were reached. CDR1 is SEHNR and CDR2 is FQNEAQ in the germline V gene (reference sequence). V was pared by 5 bases and J by 6 bases, with 19 bases between. CDR3 length: 15 amino acids. TCR beta CDR3 region amplification was performed from RNA transcripts. The HTBI set primed first-round TCR CDR3 RT-PCR. One entry per CDR3 protein results from TCRdb running MiXCR on the multiplex PCR reads. The repertoire consists of about 200,000 distinct CDR3 sequences, with around a sixth occurring once and the leading ten covering around 52%.

The sequenced sample consisted of blood. The V gene is TRBV7-9, the J gene TRBJ1-1; D gene uncertain. The source of this sequence is a woman aged 50 to 60 with Graves' hyperthyroidism. For the CDR3, the DNA is TGTGCCAGCAGCGCTAGCGCCTCCAGAGTCGCTGAAGCTTTCTTT. Translation gives CASSASASRVAEAFF.